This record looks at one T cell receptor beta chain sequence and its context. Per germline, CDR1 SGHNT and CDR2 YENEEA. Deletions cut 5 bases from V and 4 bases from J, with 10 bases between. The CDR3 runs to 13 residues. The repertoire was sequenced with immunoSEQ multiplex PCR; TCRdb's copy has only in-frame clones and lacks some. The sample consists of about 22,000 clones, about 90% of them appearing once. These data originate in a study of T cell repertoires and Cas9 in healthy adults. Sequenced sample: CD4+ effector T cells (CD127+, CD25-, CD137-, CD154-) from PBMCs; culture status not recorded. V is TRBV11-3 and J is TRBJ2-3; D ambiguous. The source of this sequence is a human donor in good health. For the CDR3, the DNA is TGTGCCAGCAGCCAGAATTGGGCAGATACGCAGTATTTT. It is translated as CASSQNWADTQYF.